One and the same sample provided the 23 T cell receptor beta chains below, sequenced in a study of T cell responses to AZD1222 COVID-19 vaccine. Assay: immunoSEQ multiplex PCR; the TCRdb copy retains only in-frame clones and omits some. This sample has over 75,000 clones; about 92% occur once, and the top ten carry over 2%. Sequenced here: peripheral blood, sampled on day 0 of AZD1222 vaccination. Receptors were obtained from an adult in good health.

The chain recombines TRBV9 with TRBJ1-2; 8 nucleotides line up with TRBD1. The CDR3 loop spans 13 amino acids. V lost 3 bases and J lost 4; bases outside the gene matches: 2. Germline-derived CDR1 and CDR2 are SGDLS and YYNGEE. This CDR3 is CASSAGGGYGYTF. DNA for the CDR3: TGTGCCAGCAGCGCAGGGGGCGGCTATGGCTACACCTTC.

The chain recombines TRBV7-9 with TRBJ2-7; D is uncertain. The CDR3 length is 14 residues. Trimming cost V 1 base and J 5 bases, with 12 bases left between them. Germline lookup yields CDR1 SEHNR and CDR2 FQNEAQ (reference sequence). CDR3 protein: CASSLEGRLHEQYF. The CDR3 bases are TGTGCCAGCAGCTTAGAAGGTCGGCTTCACGAGCAGTACTTC.

J is TRBJ2-1 and V is TRBV11-3; 7 nucleotides align to TRBD1. The V gene end was trimmed by 5 bases and the J gene end by 6 bases; junction bases not matched to a gene: 7. Germline V gene lookup returns CDR1 SGHNT and CDR2 YENEEA. This CDR3 is built from 14 residues. The DNA of the CDR3 is TGTGCCAGCAGCCCGCAGACAGGGAGCAATGAGCAGTTCTTC. Its translation: CASSPQTGSNEQFF.

The genes are TRBV18 and TRBJ1-5, with D possibly TRBD1 on 6 matching bases. Germline V gene sequence: CDR1 KGHSH, CDR2 LQKENI. The CDR3 is 14 amino acids. V gave up 4 bases and J gave up 6 bases, with 13 bases separating them. The CDR3 here is CASSQGQSGQPQHF. The CDR3 region has the DNA TGTGCCAGCTCACAAGGACAGTCGGGTCAGCCCCAGCATTTT.

With regard to this clone: The junction does not match germline at one end; this may be a read error. The rearrangement uses TRBV7-8 and TRBJ2-7; the D is unclear. CDR3 size: 11 residues. From germline, CDR1 is SGHVS and CDR2 FQNEAQ. In DNA, the CDR3 is TGTGCCAGCAGCCCCTCCTCCGAGCAGTACTTC. It is translated as CASSPSSEQYF.

The genes are TRBV30 and TRBJ1-2; 9 bases agree with TRBD1. The CDR3 covers 13 residues. With 1 base clipped from V and 5 bases from J, the junction kept 2 bases outside the gene matches. Germline V CDR1 and CDR2: GTSNPN, SVGIG (reference sequence). CDR3 DNA sequence: TGTGCCTGGAGTGACAGGGGGCCATATGGCTACACCTTC. Its translation is CAWSDRGPYGYTF.

This clone was recorded only once. This chain's CDR3 is CASSLTDTGELFF. CDR3 coding DNA: TGTGCCAGCAGCTTAACAGACACCGGGGAGCTGTTTTTT. This chain links TRBV7-7 with TRBJ2-2; the D is unclear. Germline V gene sequence: CDR1 SSHAT, CDR2 FNYEAQ (reference sequence). V lost 2 bases to trimming and J lost 3 bases, with 4 bases between them. This CDR3 spans 13 amino acids.

This sequence joins TRBV28 and TRBJ2-7; D perhaps matches TRBD2 (5 bases). This CDR3 has 14 residues. Germline V gene data show CDR1 as MDHEN and CDR2 as SYDVKM. V lost 3 bases and J lost 2, with 11 bases in between. The CDR3 DNA follows: TGTGCCAGCAGTTTTTCGACGGGAACCTACGAGCAGTACTTC. Amino acids: CASSFSTGTYEQYF. The full variable domain, its missing parts supplied by reference TRBV28 and TRBJ2-7, is DVKVTQSSRYLVKRTGEKVFLECVQDMDHENMFWYRQDPGLGLRLIYFSYDVKMKEKGDIPEGYSVSREKKERFSLILESASTNQTSMYLCASSFSTGTYEQYFGPGTRLTVT.

V gene TRBV19 combines with J gene TRBJ1-2; 7 positions agree with TRBD1. Germline V CDR1 and CDR2: LNHDA, SQIVND (reference sequence). This CDR3 contains 12 residues. V was clipped by 8 bases and J by 2 bases; unmatched bases: 2. The CDR3: CASRDSNYGYTF. The DNA for the CDR3 is TGTGCCAGTCGGGACAGCAACTATGGCTACACCTTC.

This clone came up a few times. The rearrangement joins TRBV10-3 to TRBJ1-5; maybe TRBD1 (6 bases). Germline V gene lookup returns CDR1 ENHRY and CDR2 SYGVKD. The CDR3 extends over 14 amino acids. V was shortened by 4 bases and J by 0 bases, with 7 bases between the two germline ends. The CDR3 spells CAISGDNSNQPQHF. The CDR3 bases are TGTGCCATCAGTGGGGACAATAGCAATCAGCCCCAGCATTTT.

V gene TRBV6-5 combines with J gene TRBJ1-6; D remains ambiguous. The length of the CDR3 is 12 residues. Per germline, CDR1 MNHEY and CDR2 SVGAGI. V was trimmed by 9 bases and J by 6 bases, leaving 9 bases between them. The CDR3 loop is CASRLSNSPLHF. The CDR3, as DNA: TGTGCCAGTCGGCTAAGTAATTCACCCCTCCACTTT.

The chain uses TRBV29-1 and TRBJ1-2; D unresolved. The germline CDR1 and CDR2 sequences are SQVTM and ANQGSEA. V was pared by 3 bases and J by 8 bases, with 13 bases between. There are 12 residues in the CDR3. CDR3 loop: CSVEKHRGGYTF. Written as DNA, the CDR3 is TGCAGCGTTGAGAAGCATCGAGGGGGCTACACCTTC.

The V call is TRBV18, the J call TRBJ1-1, with D possibly TRBD1 on 5 matching bases. This CDR3 region has 13 residues. V was pared by 0 bases and J by 7 bases, with 9 bases between. Germline V gives CDR1 KGHSH, CDR2 LQKENI. Here the CDR3 reads CASSPPMGDEAFF. The CDR3, as DNA: TGTGCCAGCTCACCACCGATGGGGGATGAAGCTTTCTTT.

The CDR3 sequence: CSVVGQFGQPQHF. CDR3 DNA: TGCAGCGTTGTCGGGCAGTTTGGGCAGCCCCAGCATTTT. The genes are TRBV29-1 and TRBJ1-5; D is unresolved. CDR1 and CDR2 (germline): SQVTM, ANQGSEA. V lost 4 bases and J lost 7, with 14 bases in between. This CDR3 contains 13 residues.

V gene TRBV30 combines with J gene TRBJ1-1; D is uncertain. V was cut by 2 bases and J by 0 bases, with 13 bases left in between. Germline V gene lookup returns CDR1 GTSNPN and CDR2 SVGIG (reference sequence). The CDR3 is made up of 15 amino acids. The CDR3 sequence: CAWSRGAAMNTEAFF. The CDR3 DNA follows: TGTGCCTGGAGTCGAGGTGCAGCCATGAACACTGAAGCTTTCTTT. The full variable domain, completed using reference TRBV30 and TRBJ1-1, is SQTIHQWPATLVQPVGSPLSLECTVEGTSNPNLYWYRQAAGRGLQLLFYSVGIGQISSEVPQNLSASRPQDRQFILSSKKLLLSDSGFYLCAWSRGAAMNTEAFFGQGTRLTVV.

This sequence joins TRBV7-2 and TRBJ2-3; tentatively, D is TRBD2 (5 bases). Germline loops: CDR1 SGHTA, CDR2 FQGNSA. This CDR3 is 15 amino acids long. V lost 5 bases to trimming and J lost 2 bases, with 14 bases between them. The CDR3 spells CASSPNTRYTDTQYF. In DNA form, the CDR3 reads TGTGCCAGCAGCCCCAACACTAGATACACAGATACGCAGTATTTT.

The genes are TRBV28 and TRBJ1-3; the D gene is possibly TRBD1 (5 bases). This CDR3 contains 15 residues. Germline V CDR1 and CDR2: MDHEN, SYDVKM. V shed 4 bases and J shed 3 bases, with 13 bases lying between them. CDR3 protein: CASSSGGVRGNTIYF. CDR3 DNA: TGTGCCAGCAGTTCGGGGGGGGTCCGTGGAAACACCATATATTTT.

The chain combines TRBV7-2 with TRBJ2-3, with 7 bases identical to TRBD1. From germline, CDR1 is SGHTA and CDR2 FQGNSA. The V and J ends lost 2 bases and 5 bases, in that order; junction bases with no gene match: 10. This CDR3 is built from 16 residues. The CDR3 DNA sequence: TGTGCCAGCAGCTTAAGACAGGGCCGCTGGGGAGATACGCAGTATTTT. This codes for CASSLRQGRWGDTQYF. Full variable domain (rest looked up from reference TRBV7-2 and TRBJ2-3): GAGVSQSPSNKVTEKGKDVELRCDPISGHTALYWYRQSLGQGLEFLIYFQGNSAPDKSGLPSDRFSAERTGGSVSTLTIQRTQQEDSAVYLCASSLRQGRWGDTQYFGPGTRLTVL.

The rearrangement uses TRBV30 and TRBJ1-3, with D hard to call. The CDR3 sequence is 13 residues long. V lost 3 bases to trimming and J lost 0 bases, with 6 bases between them. Germline V gene lookup returns CDR1 GTSNPN and CDR2 SVGIG (reference sequence). The DNA of the CDR3 is TGTGCCTGGAGCCCTAGCTCTGGAAACACCATATATTTT. Translation gives CAWSPSSGNTIYF. The complete variable domain, with remaining parts taken from reference TRBV30 and TRBJ1-3, reads SQTIHQWPATLVQPVGSPLSLECTVEGTSNPNLYWYRQAAGRGLQLLFYSVGIGQISSEVPQNLSASRPQDRQFILSSKKLLLSDSGFYLCAWSPSSGNTIYFGEGSWLTVV.

This clone came up once. This chain links TRBV11-2 with TRBJ2-7; possibly TRBD1 for D (5 bases). V was pared by 2 bases and J by 0 bases, with 20 bases between. This CDR3 comprises 18 residues. Germline values: CDR1 SGHAT, CDR2 FQNNGV. CDR3 coding DNA: TGTGCCAGCAGCTTACGAGACAGCCCCACAAAGAGCTCCTACGAGCAGTACTTC. As protein: CASSLRDSPTKSSYEQYF.

This chain connects TRBV11-2 to TRBJ2-3; no firm D call. Trimming removed 3 bases at V and 4 bases at J, with 14 bases between. The CDR3 length is 15 residues. Per the germline V gene, CDR1 is SGHAT and CDR2 is FQNNGV. The chain's CDR3 is CASSFRQPPADTQYF. The DNA for the CDR3 is TGTGCCAGCAGCTTTAGGCAGCCCCCGGCAGATACGCAGTATTTT.

The V call is TRBV6-6, the J call TRBJ1-6; the D gene is possibly TRBD1 (5 bases). V was clipped by 2 bases and J by 7 bases, with 12 bases between them. CDR1 and CDR2 from the germline V gene are MNHNY and SVGAGI (reference sequence). This CDR3 spans 15 amino acids. The DNA of the CDR3 is TGTGCCAGCAGTTACGGGTGGGACCTAAATTCACCCCTCCACTTT. Encoded protein: CASSYGWDLNSPLHF.

V gene TRBV19 combines with J gene TRBJ1-3; 9 bases fit TRBD1. Germline trimming cut 11 bases from V and 0 bases from J; bases unmatched to any gene: 11. The CDR3 consists of 16 residues. Per the germline V gene, CDR1 is LNHDA and CDR2 is SQIVND (reference sequence). This CDR3 reads CASHGGQGFSGNTIYF. The CDR3 bases are TGTGCCTCCCATGGCGGACAGGGGTTCTCTGGAAACACCATATATTTT.